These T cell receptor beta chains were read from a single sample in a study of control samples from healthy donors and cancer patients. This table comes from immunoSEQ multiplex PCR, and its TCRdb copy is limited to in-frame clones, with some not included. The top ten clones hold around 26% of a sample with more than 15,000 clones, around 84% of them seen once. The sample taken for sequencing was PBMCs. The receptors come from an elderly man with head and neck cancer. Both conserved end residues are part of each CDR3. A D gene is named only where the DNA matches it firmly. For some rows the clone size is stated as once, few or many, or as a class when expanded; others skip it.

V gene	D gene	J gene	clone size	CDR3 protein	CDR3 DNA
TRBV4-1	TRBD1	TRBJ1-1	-	CASSLPRRTGVGNTEAFF	TGCGCCAGCAGCCTTCCTAGGAGGACAGGGGTGGGGAACACTGAAGCTTTCTTT
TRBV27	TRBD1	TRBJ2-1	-	CASGWTGDNEQFF	TGTGCCAGCGGCTGGACAGGGGATAATGAGCAGTTCTTC
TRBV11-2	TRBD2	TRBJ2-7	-	CASSPSGGTREQYF	TGTGCCAGCAGCCCTAGCGGGGGGACGCGGGAGCAGTACTTC
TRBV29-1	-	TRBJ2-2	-	CSVDGGRDTGELFF	TGCAGCGTTGATGGGGGGCGCGACACCGGGGAGCTGTTTTTT
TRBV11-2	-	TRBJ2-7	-	CASSGTYRGGAYEQYF	TGTGCCAGCAGCGGGACTTACAGGGGAGGCGCCTACGAGCAGTACTTC
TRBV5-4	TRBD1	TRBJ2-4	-	CASSSGQGGLAKNIQYF	TGTGCCAGCAGCTCAGGACAGGGGGGTCTAGCCAAAAACATTCAGTACTTC
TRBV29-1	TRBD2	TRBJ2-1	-	CSVEASGWGNNEQFF	TGCAGCGTTGAAGCTAGCGGCTGGGGGAATAATGAGCAGTTCTTC
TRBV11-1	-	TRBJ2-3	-	CASSPAGDTQYF	TGTGCCAGCAGCCCAGCGGGAGATACGCAGTATTTT
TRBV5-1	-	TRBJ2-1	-	CASSSGTLEQFF	TGCGCCAGCAGCTCAGGGACACTTGAGCAGTTCTTC
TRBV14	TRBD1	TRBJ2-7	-	CASSQGTGAWREQYF	TGTGCCAGCAGCCAAGGGACAGGGGCTTGGCGCGAGCAGTACTTC
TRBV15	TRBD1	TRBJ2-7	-	CATSRSPGQGYPYEQYF	TGTGCCACCAGCAGGTCCCCGGGACAGGGTTACCCCTACGAGCAGTACTTC
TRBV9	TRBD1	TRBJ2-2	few	CASSVGPWGTGNTGELFF	TGTGCCAGCAGCGTAGGACCCTGGGGGACAGGGAACACCGGGGAGCTGTTTTTT
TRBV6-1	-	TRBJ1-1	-	CASSESIRGARFPEAFF	TGTGCCAGCAGTGAATCGATCAGGGGCGCACGGTTCCCTGAAGCTTTCTTT
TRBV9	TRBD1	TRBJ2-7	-	CASSMGQYPSYEQYF	TGTGCCAGCAGCATGGGACAGTACCCCTCCTACGAGCAGTACTTC
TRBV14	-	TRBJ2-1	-	CASSRGGASWIYNEQFF	TGTGCCAGCAGCCGAGGGGGGGCCTCATGGATATACAATGAGCAGTTCTTC
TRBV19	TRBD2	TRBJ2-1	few	CASSIGLAGWDNEQFF	TGTGCCAGTAGTATTGGCCTAGCGGGATGGGATAATGAGCAGTTCTTC
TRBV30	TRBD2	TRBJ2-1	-	CAWSAAGGSSSYNEQFF	TGTGCCTGGAGTGCAGCGGGAGGCTCGAGCTCCTACAATGAGCAGTTCTTC
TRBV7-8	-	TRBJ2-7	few	CASSRGLNEQYF	TGTGCCAGCAGCAGGGGCTTGAACGAGCAGTACTTC
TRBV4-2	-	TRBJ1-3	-	CASSQDGNGNTIYF	TGTGCCAGCAGCCAAGATGGGAATGGAAACACCATATATTTT
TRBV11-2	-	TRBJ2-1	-	CASSLDRLSGQNSMNEQFF	TGTGCCAGCAGCTTAGATCGGTTGTCAGGGCAAAACTCTATGAATGAGCAGTTCTTC
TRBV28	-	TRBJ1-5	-	CASRDPDQPQHF	TGTGCCAGCAGGGATCCCGACCAGCCCCAGCATTTT
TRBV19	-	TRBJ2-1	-	CASSPRTILGNEQFF	TGTGCCAGTAGTCCTAGGACCATCCTAGGCAATGAGCAGTTCTTC